These 6 T cell receptor beta chains were sequenced from one sample in a study of blood T cell repertoires in COVID-19. Assay: immunoSEQ multiplex PCR; the TCRdb copy retains only in-frame clones and omits some. The sample has fewer than 250,000 clones; 85% to 90% are singletons. The sequenced sample was peripheral blood. These receptors all come from a woman in her seventies with acute or convalescent COVID-19.

This clone was detected a few times. The chain recombines TRBV7-9 with TRBJ2-4, with 8 bases fitting TRBD2. Unmatched junction bases numbered 9, after V lost 5 bases and J lost 3 bases. CDR1 is SEHNR, CDR2 FQNEAQ, per germline (reference sequence). This CDR3 spans 16 amino acids. The DNA of the CDR3 is TGTGCCAGCAGCGTTTCCTCCGGGAGGGACAAAAACATTCAGTACTTC. Its translation: CASSVSSGRDKNIQYF. The full variable domain, rest sourced from reference TRBV7-9 and TRBJ2-4, is DTGVSQNPRHKITKRGQNVTFRCDPISEHNRLYWYRQTLGQGPEFLTYFQNEAQLEKSRLLSDRFSAERPKGSFSTLEIQRTEQGDSAMYLCASSVSSGRDKNIQYFGAGTRLSVL.

The V gene is TRBV10-3, the J gene TRBJ2-7, with 14 positions matching TRBD2. CDR1 is ENHRY, CDR2 SYGVKD, per germline. V was pared by 6 bases and J by 9 bases, with 10 bases of the junction left unmatched. The CDR3 runs 15 residues. CDR3 bases: TGTGCCATCAGATTGACGGGACTAGCGGGAGTTGGGCAGTACTTC. Its protein is CAIRLTGLAGVGQYF.

A few counts support this clone. The V call is TRBV4-2, the J call TRBJ1-4; 10 bases agree with TRBD1. The CDR3 is 18 amino acids. Germline-derived CDR1 and CDR2 are LGHNA and YNFKEQ. With 0 bases clipped from V and 10 bases from J, the junction kept 14 bases outside the gene matches. In nucleotides, the CDR3 is TGTGCCAGCAGCCAAGATCCTCGAGGGACAGGGGTTTATGTAAAACTGTTTTTT. The encoded protein is CASSQDPRGTGVYVKLFF.

The chain employs TRBV11-2 and TRBJ2-2; 10 nucleotides agree with TRBD1. In germline, CDR1 is SGHAT, CDR2 FQNNGV. With V trimmed by 2 bases and J by 0 bases, 9 bases remained unmatched. CDR3 length equals 19 residues. The DNA for the CDR3 is TGTGCCAGCAGCTTAAAGAGGGACAGGGGTTTCGCGAACACCGGGGAGCTGTTTTTT. The encoded protein is CASSLKRDRGFANTGELFF.

The rearrangement links TRBV6-5 to TRBJ2-3; 7 nucleotides agree with TRBD2. The V gene's germline CDR1 is MNHEY and CDR2 SVGAGI. The CDR3 extends over 15 amino acids. The V and J ends lost 8 bases and 0 bases, in that order; junction bases with no gene match: 8. Here the CDR3 reads CASGMLRGSTDTQYF. The CDR3 coding sequence is TGTGCCAGCGGGATGCTGCGGGGGAGCACAGATACGCAGTATTTT.

This clone has only a few counts. This sequence joins TRBV7-2 and TRBJ1-1; the match to TRBD1 covers 8 bases. There are 16 residues in the CDR3. The V gene's germline CDR1 is SGHTA and CDR2 FQGNSA. J gave up 0 bases and V 4 bases, and 7 bases lay outside the gene matches. The CDR3 region has the DNA TGTGCCAGCAGCTCACGACAGGGGCGATTGAACACTGAAGCTTTCTTT. Translated: CASSSRQGRLNTEAFF.